The 26 T cell receptor beta chains in this list originate from one sample, sequenced in a study of blood T cells in healthy people across ages. Next came a second PCR, run for about 6 to 12 cycles, which used a sample-barcoded 5' primer along with a J-beta primer mix. TCRdb independently ran MiXCR on the 5' RACE reads; one entry per CDR3 protein. The sample includes about 1 million distinct CDR3 sequences, 45% seen only once; the top ten take 18%. Sequencing was done on a sample of blood. All receptors come from a woman aged 55-70 years in good health.

V usage is TRBV5-4 and J usage is TRBJ2-5; the D gene is possibly TRBD2 (8 bases). V shed 5 bases and J shed 11 bases, with 22 bases lying between them. The CDR3 loop spans 14 amino acids. In germline, CDR1 is SGHNT, CDR2 YYREEE (reference sequence). CDR3 nucleotide sequence: TGTGCCAGCAGGCAAGACAGGGTCGGGGGGGAGCAGTACTTC. It is translated as CASRQDRVGGEQYF.

The rearrangement uses TRBV20-1 and TRBJ2-1; possible D gene TRBD2, 5 bases. The length of the CDR3 is 13 residues. Germline CDR1 reads DFQATT; CDR2 reads SNEGSKA (reference sequence). Between the trimmed V and J ends, which lost 3 bases and 3 bases, there was a span of 9 bases. The CDR3: CSASQAVYNEQFF. The CDR3 DNA reads as TGCAGTGCTAGCCAAGCGGTCTACAATGAGCAGTTCTTC.

Of note for this clonotype: The germline gene is not matched at one end of the junction; a read error may be the cause. V gene TRBV10-1 combines with J gene TRBJ1-5, with no clear D. The CDR3 contains 13 residues. Germline V gene sequence: CDR1 WNHNN, CDR2 SYGVQD (reference sequence). The CDR3 sequence is CASSELGNQPQHF. CDR3 DNA: TGTGCCAGCAGTGAATTGGGCAATCAGCCCCAGCATTTT.

The chain is built from TRBV3-1 and TRBJ2-1; the D is unclear. The CDR3 covers 15 residues. Trimming stripped 0 bases from V and 3 bases from J, with 9 bases between. The V gene's germline CDR1 is LGHDT and CDR2 YNNKEL (reference sequence). The CDR3 here is CASSQDIGFYNEQFF. CDR3 nucleotides: TGTGCCAGCAGCCAAGATATCGGATTCTACAATGAGCAGTTCTTC.

The genes are TRBV10-3 and TRBJ2-4, with a possible D match to TRBD1 (5 bases). This CDR3 spans 16 amino acids. Germline V CDR1 and CDR2: ENHRY, SYGVKD. With 4 bases removed from V and 0 bases from J, the gap between germline ends came to 13 bases. The CDR3 loop reads CAISADTGLAKNIQYF. The CDR3 DNA reads as TGTGCCATCAGTGCGGACACAGGTTTAGCCAAAAACATTCAGTACTTC.

The chain employs TRBV14 and TRBJ2-7; 9 positions match TRBD2. The CDR3 length is 15 residues. V trimming: 2 bases; J trimming: 3 bases; junction bases outside the gene matches: 5. The V gene's germline CDR1 is SGHDN and CDR2 FVKESK. CDR3 DNA sequence: TGTGCCAGCAGCCAAAAAACTAGCGGGTACTACGAGCAGTACTTC. The encoded protein is CASSQKTSGYYEQYF.

The V call is TRBV20-1, the J call TRBJ2-7; maybe TRBD1 (6 bases). Germline CDR1 DFQATT, CDR2 SNEGSKA (reference sequence). The CDR3 runs to 15 residues. V lost 7 bases and J 6 bases, leaving 25 bases between the germline ends. The CDR3 here is CSVQDPLNRAAEQYF. The CDR3 nucleotides are TGCAGTGTTCAGGACCCCCTAAACAGGGCGGCCGAGCAGTACTTC.

A few counts support this clonotype. The gene calls are TRBV20-1 and TRBJ2-5; no firm D call. The ends were cut back, 1 base at V and 9 bases at J, with 9 bases in the middle. The CDR3 has 11 amino acids. Germline V gives CDR1 DFQATT, CDR2 SNEGSKA (reference sequence). CDR3 coding DNA: TGCAGTGCTAGAGCCAAGAGACCCCAGTACTTC. This translates into CSARAKRPQYF.

The chain joins TRBV11-2 to TRBJ2-3; 12 bases line up with TRBD2. This CDR3 region has 17 residues. Per the germline V gene, CDR1 is SGHAT and CDR2 is FQNNGV. Unmatched junction bases numbered 12, after V lost 5 bases and J lost 6 bases. CDR3 DNA sequence: TGTGCCAGCAGCCGATCGGGACTAGCGGGCCTTGTGGATACGCAGTATTTT. Translating it yields CASSRSGLAGLVDTQYF.

CDR3 in amino acids: CAIRGSGRFNEQFF. The CDR3 DNA is TGTGCCATCAGGGGTAGCGGGAGATTCAATGAGCAGTTCTTC. The genes are TRBV10-3 and TRBJ2-1; the match to TRBD2 covers 9 bases. This CDR3 comprises 14 residues. In germline, CDR1 is ENHRY, CDR2 SYGVKD. The V gene end was trimmed by 6 bases and the J gene end by 6 bases; junction bases not matched to a gene: 6.

V gene TRBV20-1 combines with J gene TRBJ2-3; TRBD2 matches at 11 bases. The CDR3 extends over 15 amino acids. Germline V gene lookup returns CDR1 DFQATT and CDR2 SNEGSKA (reference sequence). Trimming at V came to 2 bases and at J to 6 bases, leaving 7 bases not matched to a gene. The CDR3 sequence is CSARIAGGPLDTQYF. Here the CDR3 DNA reads TGCAGTGCTAGAATAGCGGGAGGGCCTTTGGATACGCAGTATTTT.

The J gene is TRBJ1-5, the V gene TRBV5-6, with 7 bases that match TRBD1. CDR1 SGHDT and CDR2 YYEEEE come from the germline V gene. J lost 0 bases, V lost 3 bases, and 9 bases had no gene match. The CDR3 runs 17 residues. CDR3 loop: CASSYRGGRYSNQPQHF. The CDR3 coding sequence is TGTGCCAGCAGCTACAGGGGAGGGAGGTATAGCAATCAGCCCCAGCATTTT.

In this sample, this clonotype turned up many times. The gene calls are TRBV2 and TRBJ2-7; 9 bases line up with TRBD1. CDR1 is SNHLY, CDR2 FYNNEI, per germline. The ends lost 8 bases at V and 4 bases at J; junction bases unmatched: 3. The CDR3 has 12 amino acids. CDR3 residues: CASRDRVYEQYF. Written as DNA, the CDR3 is TGTGCCAGCCGGGACAGGGTGTACGAGCAGTACTTC.

The V and J genes are TRBV10-3 and TRBJ2-7; TRBD2 is a possible D gene (6 bases). The length of the CDR3 is 14 residues. The V and J ends lost 6 bases and 6 bases respectively, with 18 bases between them. CDR1 and CDR2 from the germline V gene are ENHRY and SYGVKD. This CDR3 reads CAIRNQGGTAEQYF. The CDR3 nucleotides are TGTGCCATCAGGAACCAGGGAGGAACCGCCGAGCAGTACTTC.

This clonotype has just a few counts. V usage is TRBV20-1 and J usage is TRBJ2-6; the match to TRBD1 covers 9 bases. The CDR3 consists of 16 residues. Trimming cost V 4 bases and J 4 bases; bases outside gene matches: 8. Germline loops: CDR1 DFQATT, CDR2 SNEGSKA (reference sequence). The CDR3 DNA sequence: TGCAGTGCTAAGCCGGGACAGGGAACCGGGGCCAACGTCCTGACTTTC. It translates to CSAKPGQGTGANVLTF.

The chain is built from TRBV9 and TRBJ2-3; tentative D call: TRBD1 (5 bases). Germline V lookup: CDR1 SGDLS, CDR2 YYNGEE. Trimming cost V 4 bases and J 4 bases, with 16 bases left between them. This CDR3 is built from 15 residues. DNA for the CDR3: TGTGCCAGCAGCTTAAGCCCAGGACACCCAGATACGCAGTATTTT. It yields the protein CASSLSPGHPDTQYF.

The chain uses TRBV4-1 and TRBJ2-7; the match to TRBD2 covers 12 bases. Germline trimming cut 1 base from V and 5 bases from J; bases unmatched to any gene: 6. Germline V CDR1 and CDR2: MGHRA, YSYEKL. The CDR3 totals 16 residues. This chain's CDR3 is CASSQGLAGVGNEQYF. The CDR3 DNA sequence: TGCGCCAGCAGCCAAGGACTAGCGGGAGTGGGGAACGAGCAGTACTTC.

This chain connects TRBV11-1 to TRBJ2-7; D may be TRBD1 (6 bases). V shed 5 bases and J shed 2 bases, with 13 bases lying between them. CDR1 and CDR2 from the germline V gene are SGHAT and FQDESV (reference sequence). The CDR3 length is 14 residues. CDR3 nucleotide sequence: TGTGCCAGCAGCCCTAACAGGGTCGCCTACGAGCAGTACTTC. This gives the protein CASSPNRVAYEQYF. Complete variable domain (other parts from reference TRBV11-1 and TRBJ2-7): EAEVAQSPRYKITEKSQAVAFWCDPISGHATLYWYRQILGQGPELLVQFQDESVVDDSQLPKDRFSAERLKGVDSTLKIQPAELGDSAMYLCASSPNRVAYEQYFGPGTRLTVT.

This clonotype was seen more than once but under ten times. CDR3 nucleotides: TGTGCCATCAGTGATTTAGCGAGCTCCTACGAGCAGTACTTC. Protein sequence: CAISDLASSYEQYF. The chain joins TRBV10-3 to TRBJ2-7, with TRBD2 as a possible D gene (5 bases). Trimming took off 3 bases at V and 0 bases at J, with 9 bases between the two ends. This CDR3 region has 14 residues. In germline, CDR1 is ENHRY, CDR2 SYGVKD.

This chain links TRBV21-1 with TRBJ2-7. TRBV21-1 is flagged as a pseudogene. The CDR3 runs to 16 residues. The CDR3 DNA reads TGTGCCAGCAGCAAAGCGAGGCGTCGAACCGAGAGCGAGCAGTACTTC. Residues: CASSKARRRTESEQYF.

This clonotype was counted ten times or more. The chain combines TRBV20-1 with TRBJ1-1; TRBD1 matches 7 bases. This CDR3 spans 11 amino acids. V shed 6 bases, J shed 8 bases, and the junction held 6 bases outside the gene matches. Germline loops: CDR1 DFQATT, CDR2 SNEGSKA (reference sequence). The CDR3 here is CSAEGAGEAFF. The CDR3 DNA reads as TGCAGTGCCGAGGGGGCCGGGGAAGCTTTCTTT.

This clonotype was counted a few times. The chain is built from TRBV5-6 and TRBJ2-7; unclear D gene. Between the trimmed V and J ends, which lost 0 bases and 4 bases, there was a span of 8 bases. The CDR3 has 13 amino acids. CDR1 is SGHDT and CDR2 is YYEEEE in the germline V gene. The DNA of the CDR3 is TGTGCCAGCAGCTTGGAGTCGAGGTACGAGCAGTACTTC. It translates to CASSLESRYEQYF.

The chain joins TRBV10-3 to TRBJ2-4, with D possibly being TRBD1 or TRBD2 (6 bases each). Germline V gene lookup returns CDR1 ENHRY and CDR2 SYGVKD. V lost 7 bases, J lost 13 bases, and 20 bases lay in between. The CDR3 has 13 amino acids. This chain's CDR3 is CAITPSGEAVQYF. The DNA for the CDR3 is TGTGCCATCACCCCTTCAGGGGAGGCCGTGCAGTACTTC.

V is TRBV27 and J is TRBJ2-1; either TRBD1 or TRBD2 may fit D (5 bases each). V was shortened by 5 bases and J by 12 bases, with 14 bases between the two germline ends. Germline loops: CDR1 MNHEY, CDR2 SMNVEV (reference sequence). This CDR3 has 12 amino acids. CDR3 residues: CASSPGKRGQFF. The CDR3 DNA follows: TGTGCCAGCAGTCCCGGGAAAAGGGGGCAGTTCTTC.

The chain employs TRBV29-1 and TRBJ1-1; TRBD1 is a possible D gene (6 bases). V lost 6 bases and J lost 1, with 18 bases in between. The CDR3 covers 15 residues. The germline CDR1 and CDR2 sequences are SQVTM and ANQGSEA. Here the CDR3 reads CSVATGGFRNTEAFF. The CDR3 nucleotides are TGCAGCGTCGCAACGGGGGGCTTTCGGAACACTGAAGCTTTCTTT.

V is TRBV30 and J is TRBJ2-7; 9 nucleotides line up with TRBD1. Germline loops: CDR1 GTSNPN, CDR2 SVGIG (reference sequence). Trimming took 3 bases from V and 3 from J; bases not matched to a gene: 6. The CDR3 spans 14 residues. The CDR3 DNA follows: TGTGCCTGGAGGGACACAGGGGGCTTCTACGAGCAGTACTTC. Protein product: CAWRDTGGFYEQYF.